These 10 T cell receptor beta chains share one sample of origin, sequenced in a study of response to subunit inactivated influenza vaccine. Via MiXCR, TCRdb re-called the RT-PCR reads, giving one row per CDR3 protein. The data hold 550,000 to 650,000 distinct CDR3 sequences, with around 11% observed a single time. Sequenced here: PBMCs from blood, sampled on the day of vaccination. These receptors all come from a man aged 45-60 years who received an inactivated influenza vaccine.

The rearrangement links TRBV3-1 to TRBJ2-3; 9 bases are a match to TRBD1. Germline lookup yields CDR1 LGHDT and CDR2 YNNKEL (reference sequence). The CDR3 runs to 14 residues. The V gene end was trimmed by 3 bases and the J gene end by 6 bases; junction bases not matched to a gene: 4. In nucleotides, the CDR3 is TGTGCCAGCAGCCAGACAGGGGGAGGGGATACGCAGTATTTT. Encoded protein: CASSQTGGGDTQYF.

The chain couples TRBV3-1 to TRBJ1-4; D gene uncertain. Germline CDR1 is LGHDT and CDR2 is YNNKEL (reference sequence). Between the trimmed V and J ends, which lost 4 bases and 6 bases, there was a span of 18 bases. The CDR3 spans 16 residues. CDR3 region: CASSPGWRTRDEKLFF. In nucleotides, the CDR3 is TGTGCCAGCAGCCCCGGCTGGAGGACGAGGGATGAAAAACTGTTTTTT.

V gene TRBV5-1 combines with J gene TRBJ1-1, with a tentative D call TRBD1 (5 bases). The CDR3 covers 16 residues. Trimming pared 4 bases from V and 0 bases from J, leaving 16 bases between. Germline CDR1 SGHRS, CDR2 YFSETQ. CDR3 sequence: CASSRDGQTMNTEAFF. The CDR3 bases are TGCGCCAGCAGCCGGGACGGCCAAACCATGAACACTGAAGCTTTCTTT.

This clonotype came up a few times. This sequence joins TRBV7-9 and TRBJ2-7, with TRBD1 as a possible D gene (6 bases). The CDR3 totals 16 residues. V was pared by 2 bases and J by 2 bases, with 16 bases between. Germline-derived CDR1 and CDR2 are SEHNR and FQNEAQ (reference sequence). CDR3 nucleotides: TGTGCCAGCAGCTTAAGTAGTCTAGGGGGTCCCTACGAGCAGTACTTC. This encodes CASSLSSLGGPYEQYF.

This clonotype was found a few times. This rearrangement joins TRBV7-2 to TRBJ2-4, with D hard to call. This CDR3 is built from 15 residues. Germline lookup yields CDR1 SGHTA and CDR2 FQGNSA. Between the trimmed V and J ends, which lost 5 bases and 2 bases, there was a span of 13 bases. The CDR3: CASSQRREPKNIQYF. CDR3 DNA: TGTGCCAGCAGCCAGAGAAGGGAACCCAAAAACATTCAGTACTTC.

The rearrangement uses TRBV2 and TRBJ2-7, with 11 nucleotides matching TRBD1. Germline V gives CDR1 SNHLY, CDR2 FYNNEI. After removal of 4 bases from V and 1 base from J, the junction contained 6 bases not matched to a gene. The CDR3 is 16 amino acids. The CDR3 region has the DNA TGTGCCAGCAGTGGGCCGGGACAGGGGGTTTCCTACGAGCAGTACTTC. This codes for CASSGPGQGVSYEQYF.

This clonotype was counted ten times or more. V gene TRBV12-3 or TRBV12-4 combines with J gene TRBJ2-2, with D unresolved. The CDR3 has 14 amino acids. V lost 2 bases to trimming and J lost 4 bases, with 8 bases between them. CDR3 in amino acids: CASSLRQLTGELFF. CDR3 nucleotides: TGTGCCAGCAGTTTACGGCAGCTCACCGGGGAGCTGTTTTTT.

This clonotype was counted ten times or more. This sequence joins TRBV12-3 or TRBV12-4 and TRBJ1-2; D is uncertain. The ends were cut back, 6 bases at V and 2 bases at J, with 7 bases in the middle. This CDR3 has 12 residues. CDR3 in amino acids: CASREVNYGYTF. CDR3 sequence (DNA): TGTGCCAGCAGAGAGGTAAACTATGGCTACACCTTC.

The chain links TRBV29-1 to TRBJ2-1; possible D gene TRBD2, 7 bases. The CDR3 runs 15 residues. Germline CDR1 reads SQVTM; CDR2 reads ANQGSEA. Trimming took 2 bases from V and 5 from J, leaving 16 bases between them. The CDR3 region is CSVELRGRQDNEQFF. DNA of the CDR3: TGCAGCGTTGAATTGCGGGGGCGACAGGACAATGAGCAGTTCTTC.

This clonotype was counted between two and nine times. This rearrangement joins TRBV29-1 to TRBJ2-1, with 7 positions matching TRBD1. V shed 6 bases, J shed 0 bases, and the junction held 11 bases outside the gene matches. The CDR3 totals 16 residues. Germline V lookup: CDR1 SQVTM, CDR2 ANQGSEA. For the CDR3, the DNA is TGCAGCGTGAGTAAAGGACAGGCCCGCTCCTACAATGAGCAGTTCTTC. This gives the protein CSVSKGQARSYNEQFF.